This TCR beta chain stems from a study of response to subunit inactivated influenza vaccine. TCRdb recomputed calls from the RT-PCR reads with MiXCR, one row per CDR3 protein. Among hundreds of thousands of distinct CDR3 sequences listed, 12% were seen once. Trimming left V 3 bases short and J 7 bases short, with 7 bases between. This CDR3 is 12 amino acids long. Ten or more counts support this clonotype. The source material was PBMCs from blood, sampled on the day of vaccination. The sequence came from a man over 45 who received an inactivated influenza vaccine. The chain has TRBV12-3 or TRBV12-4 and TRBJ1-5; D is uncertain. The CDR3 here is CASSLDYQPQHF. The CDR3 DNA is TGTGCCAGCAGTTTGGACTACCAGCCCCAGCATTTT.